This T cell receptor (beta chain) is from a study of control samples from healthy donors and cancer patients. The repertoire was sequenced with immunoSEQ multiplex PCR; TCRdb's copy has only in-frame clones and lacks some. Of 70,000 to 85,000 clones listed, around 83% are singletons. Germline loops: CDR1 LNHDA, CDR2 SQIVND (reference sequence). The length of the CDR3 is 15 residues. V lost 5 bases to trimming and J lost 4 bases; unmatched junction nucleotides: 5. In this sample, this clone turned up once. This clonotype originated in a man aged 60-69 years with head and neck cancer. The chain is built from TRBV19 and TRBJ2-2, with 9 bases that match TRBD1. Sequenced sample: PBMCs. DNA of the CDR3: TGTGCCAGTAGTCAACAGGGGGCGACCACCGGGGAGCTGTTTTTT. Its translation is CASSQQGATTGELFF. The full variable domain, its missing parts supplied by reference TRBV19 and TRBJ2-2, is DGGITQSPKYLFRKEGQNVTLSCEQNLNHDAMYWYRQDPGQGLRLIYYSQIVNDFQKGDIAEGYSVSREKKESFPLTVTSAQKNPTAFYLCASSQQGATTGELFFGEGSRLTVL.